This T cell receptor beta chain derives from a study of blood T cell repertoires in COVID-19. Study context: COVID-19 samples from acute and convalescent phases originated in the United States, Italy and Spain.

Original processing methods: The assay estimated nucleated cells by amplifying reference gene primers. Here immunoSEQ multiplex PCR was the method, and the copy in TCRdb shows in-frame clones only, minus some. Clone size and V and J calls were adopted from that table, with D and trimming inferred from the DNA. The sample holds about 270,000 clones, roughly 86% seen once. V lost 3 bases, J lost 2 bases, and 11 bases lay in between. The CDR3 length is 15 residues. Germline CDR1 and CDR2: ENHRY and SYGVKD. Donors in Cohort 3 who had recovered were those with two negative PCRs, healthcare professional clearance, or resolution of their symptoms.

The TCR sequence derives from a woman in her 30s who had recovered from COVID-19. The chain links TRBV10-3 to TRBJ2-4; D possibly corresponds to TRBD1 (5 bases). Specimen: PBMCs or T cells enriched from blood (not recorded which). This CDR3 is CAISDDPGPKNIQYF. The CDR3 bases are TGTGCCATCAGTGACGATCCAGGGCCCAAAAACATTCAGTACTTC.